This T cell receptor beta chain derives from a study of cytomegalovirus exposure and HLA in healthy donors (dated by TCRdb to 2016 to 2017). For context, the study as a whole: In an earlier analysis of roughly 590 of the donors, 250 to 350 Gb of sequence data and approximately 120 million unique TCR beta sequences from 150 million to 200 million T cells were reported. An early release covering some 640 HLA-typed donors comprised roughly 300 gigabases of sequencing data and 85 million to 100 million unique TCR sequences. Of the roughly 420 genotyped donors, roughly 80% were placed in the genetic ancestry cluster associated with self-reported Caucasian donors. The study was designed to test whether signatures of past pathogen exposure could be identified by cataloging public T cell receptors. Using immunosequencing, the study profiled T cell repertoires from around 680 subjects and related those repertoires to cytomegalovirus serostatus. In addition to the first cohort of several hundred subjects, a separate validation cohort of 100 to 150 different subjects was used. To predict cytomegalovirus infection status, the study combined high-throughput TCR immunosequencing, statistical association of individual TCRs with disease status, and machine learning. To study patterns of TCR occurrence, a later analysis re-analyzed previously published TCR beta repertoires from around 660 donors and added high-resolution HLA genotyping. Rather than drawing on any new phenotypic data, the later analysis identified candidate immune exposures from TCR beta sequences and the way those sequences occurred across donors. An earlier analysis of some 500 of the donors used high-throughput TCR beta sequencing to judge whether each TCR beta V gene segment behaved as functional or pseudogenic. Donor age, sex, ethnicity and CMV serostatus were collected together with the repertoire data. A later genetic analysis took genome-wide SNP genotypes for about 55% of the roughly 670 donors and used that subset as a discovery cohort. All discovery cohort repertoires had been generated on a single sequencing platform. HLA typing included class I and class II loci at four-digit resolution. The number of typed donors differed by locus: about 629-630 for A, B, C, DRB1 and DQB1; 522 for DQA1; 606 for DPA1; and roughly 470 for DPB1. A handful of DR-DQ haplotypes were treated as single units for association and clustering because of strong linkage in the cohort. Among roughly 400 genotyped donors of the cohort, an average of approximately 200,000 unique TCR beta nucleotide sequences was sequenced per donor, of which about 20% were non-productive. Results the study describes overall, beyond this receptor: In a later analysis, HLA-associated TCR beta chains showed more clonal expansion and lower generation probabilities than non-associated chains that were equally common. In vitro tests confirmed that a few of the cytomegalovirus-associated TCR beta chains recognize cytomegalovirus antigens. A cluster of highly shared sequence variants was judged likely to be a technical artifact of the sequencing pipeline. Roughly uniform sequencing depth across donors was assumed in presence/absence analyses, although this assumption may not hold. Across donors, most TCR sequences were observed very rarely, whereas some public TCRs were present in many individuals. The 87-base-pair reads could not distinguish some IMGT-functional V segments, including TRBV6-2 and TRBV6-3, so those segments were excluded. The only immune exposure information available for the cohort was CMV serostatus. Linkage disequilibrium might explain the correlated functional status among segregating V segments, but an unknown experimental factor could not be excluded. The authors suggested that the approach could potentially be generalized to other disease states and immunological phenotypes. In an earlier analysis of more than 500 of the donors, most TCR beta V segments appeared in productive rearrangements about 87% or about 30% of the time, broadly matching IMGT annotations. Because some donors lacked HLA typing at each locus, the association tests relied only on the typed subset. According to a later analysis, TCR association rates differed among HLA loci, with DRB1 alleles showing the most associated TCRs and HLA-C alleles showing the fewest. The earlier analysis of approximately 540 of the donors excluded 15 to 20 rarely observed V segments, including chromosome 9 orphons, because counts were too low. According to a later analysis, most CMV-associated TCR beta chains appeared to be HLA-restricted, and the HLA associations seemed to be driven largely by CMV exposure. The study gave a list of over 150 TCR beta chains associated with cytomegalovirus. A further reported finding was that TCR beta sequences accurately predicted the HLA-A and HLA-B alleles for most subjects in the first cohort. Several of the top co-occurrence clusters appeared to be linked to parvovirus B19, influenza, CMV and Epstein-Barr virus, according to a later analysis. When HLA alleles, especially DR and DQ, strongly co-occurred, attributing TCR associations to individual alleles was difficult. This cohort had only TCR beta chains sequenced, and the lack of alpha or paired-chain data limited which features could be detected. In both the original and validation cohorts, the classifier was reported to diagnose cytomegalovirus status with high specificity and sensitivity. A later genetic analysis reported fewer N-insertions in productive TCRs among donors in an Asian-associated ancestry cluster than the roughly 620-donor mean. An association between a missense DCLRE1C variant and V-gene and J-gene trimming of TCR beta chains was found in a later genetic analysis and replicated in an independent cohort. In a later analysis, about 17,000 TCR beta sequences were associated with specific HLA alleles at a false discovery rate of 0.05.

To note about this clone: It lacks a known antigen. No much larger clone is present one base from it, and per-base qualities are unavailable.

In total, roughly 670 healthy bone marrow donors made up the cohort. At the time of sampling, all cohort members were nominally healthy, though unrecorded immune exposures were likely present. The donor was CMV seropositive and was included in the group of around 300 seropositive cohort members. Every donor gave a peripheral blood sample, and the peripheral blood mononuclear cells from that sample were used for TCR beta sequencing. Genomic DNA was extracted from the blood cell samples with the Qiagen DNeasy Blood Extraction Kit. Libraries were prepared through the immunoSEQ multiplex PCR assay. For the multiplex PCR, a mixture combining 60 forward primers for TCR Vbeta segments and 13 reverse primers for TCR Jbeta segments was used. A multiplex PCR assay on genomic DNA amplified the CDR3 region of rearranged TCR beta genes. The amplified TCR beta libraries were sequenced on the Illumina HiSeq System as 87-base-pair reads. From the authors' description of their analysis: A later analysis tallied 80 million to 95 million unique TCR beta chains across the 650 to 750 repertoires, and about 12 million of those chains were shared by two or more donors. To remove PCR and sequencing errors, raw reads were error-corrected and collapsed into unique sequences using a nearest-neighbor algorithm that merged closely related sequences. To assign V, D and J gene segments, CDR3 sequences were aligned to IMGT reference sequences. For a sequence to be retained, a match of at least six nucleotides to both a V gene segment and a J gene segment was required. Rearrangements were called productive when the CDR3 lacked stop codons and stayed in frame with V and J; all others were non-productive. CDR3 was defined according to IMGT convention as the region running from the second conserved V-encoded cysteine to the conserved J-encoded phenylalanine. In an earlier analysis of approximately 500 of the donors, sequences lacking an unambiguous match to a single V gene segment were excluded. In an earlier analysis of around 590 of the donors, a V segment was called functional when productive rearrangements were above 56.7%, and segregating when the standard deviation between donors exceeded 5%. A statistical classification framework was built to diagnose cytomegalovirus status from the catalog of TCR beta chain sequences. In a later analysis, TCR nucleotide sequences were compared against IMGT/GENE-DB human TR gene sequences so that V and J genes could be assigned. Using the TCRdist pipeline, a later analysis assigned CDR3 sequences along with most-parsimonious VDJ recombination scenarios. In a later analysis, each TCR beta chain was defined by its CDR3 amino acid sequence together with its V-gene family, and reads lacking a unique V-gene family were excluded. A later analysis removed over 500 highly shared, low-generation-probability nucleotide sequences to deal with suspected cross-contamination and a sequencing artifact. A later analysis calculated a clonal expansion index for each public chain from normalized within-repertoire ranks of inferred template counts. A later analysis computed generation probabilities with a VDJ recombination model fitted to out-of-frame rearrangements, and checked the results against IGoR. In a later analysis, TCR-TCR, TCR-HLA and TCR-CMV co-occurrence was scored with hypergeometric tests, and a repertoire-size bias correction was applied to TCR pairs. False discovery rates were estimated in a later analysis by permuting HLA or CMV assignments 20 times. In a later analysis, co-occurring TCRs were grouped with DBSCAN, and TCRdist sequence similarity was added when clustering was performed within HLA-allele-positive subsets. Repertoires with fewer than 30,000 or more than 120,000 public chains, plus five repertoires with anomalous nucleotide sharing, were excluded from co-occurrence clustering. Entries here come from immuneACCESS through TCRdb and include only in-frame sequences with V and J called. Some clones fail to appear in such tables; in the studies checked, an unresolved V gene covers under half of the shortfall, and the cause of the remainder is unknown. D and trimming come from the DNA, and the V and J calls and clone size come from that table. This sample is represented by nearly 300,000 clones; roughly 90% of them were singletons. The ten top clones hold 3.5% to 4% of the sample.

Taken from the germline V gene, the CDR1 and CDR2 loops are LGHNA and YNFKEQ. At the junction V is shortened by 1 base and J by 1 base; bases outside the gene matches: 6. The CDR3, cysteine through phenylalanine, is 16 amino acids long. The only DNA kept is the CDR3, 48 bases in frame from the first base. Sample: PBMCs. The V gene is TRBV4-2 and the J gene is TRBJ2-7, and 8 junction bases match TRBD2. This receptor was taken from a man aged 40-50 years in good health and CMV-seropositive. The CDR3 reads as follows: CASSQASSGRSYEQYF. The nucleotide sequence reads as follows: TGTGCCAGCAGCCAAGCCTCTAGCGGGCGGTCCTACGAGCAGTACTTC.